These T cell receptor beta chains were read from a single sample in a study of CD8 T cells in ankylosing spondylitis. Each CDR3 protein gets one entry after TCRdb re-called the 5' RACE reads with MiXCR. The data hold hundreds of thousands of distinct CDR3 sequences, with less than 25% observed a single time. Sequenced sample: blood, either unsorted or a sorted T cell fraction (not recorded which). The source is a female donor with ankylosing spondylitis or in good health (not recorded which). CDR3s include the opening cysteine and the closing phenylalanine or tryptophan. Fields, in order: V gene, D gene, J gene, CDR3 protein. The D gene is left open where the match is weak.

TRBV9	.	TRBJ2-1	CASSPGPDYNEQFF
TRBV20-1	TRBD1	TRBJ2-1	CSARDHRGEPNEQFF
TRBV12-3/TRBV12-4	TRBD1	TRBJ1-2	CASGRTGGFTDYGYTF
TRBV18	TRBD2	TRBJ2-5	CASSPSGNQETQYF
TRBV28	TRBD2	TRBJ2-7	CASNSREASYEQYF
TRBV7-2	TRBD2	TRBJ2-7	CASSLESSSGTYEQYF
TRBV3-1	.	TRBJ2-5	CASSQNPGEETQYF
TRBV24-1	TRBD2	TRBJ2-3	CATSDRAGGSTDTQYF
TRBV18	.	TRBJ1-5	CASSPTGHSNQPQHF
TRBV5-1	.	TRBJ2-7	CASSLEGAGGAYEQYF
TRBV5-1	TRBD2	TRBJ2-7	CASTDIASGYEQYF
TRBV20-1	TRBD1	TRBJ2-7	CSASIGQDYEQYF
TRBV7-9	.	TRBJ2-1	CASSFETAAFYNEQFF
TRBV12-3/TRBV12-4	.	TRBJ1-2	CASSFRLGGYTF
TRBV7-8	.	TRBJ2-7	CASSPNDGENEQYF
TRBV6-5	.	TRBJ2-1	CASSYSRSYNEQFF
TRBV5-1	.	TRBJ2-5	CASSPQGWETQYF
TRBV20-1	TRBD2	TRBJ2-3	CSAGSGLAGVADTQYF
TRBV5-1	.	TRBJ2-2	CASSLGQPGELFF
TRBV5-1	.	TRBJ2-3	CASSLEYRANVGDTQYF
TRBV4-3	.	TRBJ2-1	CASSQGARDEQFF
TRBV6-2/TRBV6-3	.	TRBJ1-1	CASSYSDGAGNTEAFF
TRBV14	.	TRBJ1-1	CASSQVETLTEAFF
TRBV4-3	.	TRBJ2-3	CASSQEGWTDTQYF
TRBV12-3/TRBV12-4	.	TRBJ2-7	CASSLAGGEQYF
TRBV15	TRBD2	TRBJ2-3	CATSRGTSTDMQYF
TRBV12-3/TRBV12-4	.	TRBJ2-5	CASSFGYLETQYF
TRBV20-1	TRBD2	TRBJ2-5	CSAKREGETQYF
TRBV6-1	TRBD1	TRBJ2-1	CASNPLPGQEQFF
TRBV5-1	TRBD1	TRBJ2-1	CASSLVGQVNEQFF
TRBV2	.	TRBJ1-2	CASSEAPTFGYTF
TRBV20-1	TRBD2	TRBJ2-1	CSAPRRAGGVNEQFF
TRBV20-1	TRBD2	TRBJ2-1	CSAESSGYSSYNEQFF
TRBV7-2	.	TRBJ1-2	CASSLKGSLGYTF
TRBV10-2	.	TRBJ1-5	CASSDFNQPQHF
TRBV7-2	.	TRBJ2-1	CASSLESAREQFF
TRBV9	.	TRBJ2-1	CASSSSSRSEQFF